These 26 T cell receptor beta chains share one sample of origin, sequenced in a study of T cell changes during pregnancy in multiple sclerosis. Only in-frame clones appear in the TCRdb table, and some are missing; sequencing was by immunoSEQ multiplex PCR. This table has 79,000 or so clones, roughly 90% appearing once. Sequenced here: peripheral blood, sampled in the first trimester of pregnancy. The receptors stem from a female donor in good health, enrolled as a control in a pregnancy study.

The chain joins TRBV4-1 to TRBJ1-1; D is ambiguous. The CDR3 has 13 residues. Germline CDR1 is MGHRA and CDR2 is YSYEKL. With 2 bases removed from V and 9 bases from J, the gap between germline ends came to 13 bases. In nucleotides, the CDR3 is TGCGCCAGCAGCCAAAGTCAGGCTGCACAAGCTTTCTTT. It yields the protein CASSQSQAAQAFF.

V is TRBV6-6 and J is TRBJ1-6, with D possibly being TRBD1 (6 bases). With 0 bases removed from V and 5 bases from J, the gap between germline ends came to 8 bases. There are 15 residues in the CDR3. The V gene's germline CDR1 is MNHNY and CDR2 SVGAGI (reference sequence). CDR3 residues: CASSYSAGDNSPLHF. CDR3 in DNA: TGTGCCAGCAGTTACTCGGCAGGGGATAATTCACCCCTCCACTTT.

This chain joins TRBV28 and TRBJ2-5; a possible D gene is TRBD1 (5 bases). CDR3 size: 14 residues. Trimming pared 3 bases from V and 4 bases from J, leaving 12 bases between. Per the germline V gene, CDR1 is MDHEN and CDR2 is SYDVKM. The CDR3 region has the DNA TGTGCCAGCAGTTTCCCGCAGGGAAGAGAGACCCAGTACTTC. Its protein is CASSFPQGRETQYF.

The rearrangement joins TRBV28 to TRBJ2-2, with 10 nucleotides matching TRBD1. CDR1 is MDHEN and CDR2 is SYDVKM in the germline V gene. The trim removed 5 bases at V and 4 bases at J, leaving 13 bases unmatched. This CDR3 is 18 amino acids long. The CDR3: CASSPPPGTGEGTGELFF. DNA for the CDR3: TGTGCCAGCAGTCCACCCCCGGGGACAGGGGAGGGCACCGGGGAGCTGTTTTTT.

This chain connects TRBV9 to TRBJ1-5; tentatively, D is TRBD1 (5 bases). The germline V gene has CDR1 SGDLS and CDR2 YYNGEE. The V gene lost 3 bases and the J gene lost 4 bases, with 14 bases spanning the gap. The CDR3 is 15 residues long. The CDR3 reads CASSGGPAMNQPQHF. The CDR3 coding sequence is TGTGCCAGCAGCGGGGGCCCAGCCATGAATCAGCCCCAGCATTTT. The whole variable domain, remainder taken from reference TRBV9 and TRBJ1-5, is DSGVTQTPKHLITATGQRVTLRCSPRSGDLSVYWYQQSLDQGLQFLIQYYNGEERAKGNILERFSAQQFPDLHSELNLSSLELGDSALYFCASSGGPAMNQPQHFGDGTRLSIL.

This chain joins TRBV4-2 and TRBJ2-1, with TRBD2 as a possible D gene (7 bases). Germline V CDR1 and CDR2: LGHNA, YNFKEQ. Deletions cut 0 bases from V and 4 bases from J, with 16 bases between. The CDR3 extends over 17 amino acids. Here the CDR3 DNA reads TGTGCCAGCAGCCAAGATCTAAGGGGGGGGAGTTACAATGAGCAGTTCTTC. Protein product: CASSQDLRGGSYNEQFF.

CDR3 nucleotide sequence: TGTGCCAGCACCCCCAGGGAATCGTATGGCTACACCTTC. Translation gives CASTPRESYGYTF. The chain uses TRBV7-9 and TRBJ1-2, with TRBD1 as a possible D gene (5 bases). Germline V gene lookup returns CDR1 SEHNR and CDR2 FQNEAQ (reference sequence). The CDR3 covers 13 residues. V gave up 7 bases and J gave up 5 bases, with 14 bases separating them.

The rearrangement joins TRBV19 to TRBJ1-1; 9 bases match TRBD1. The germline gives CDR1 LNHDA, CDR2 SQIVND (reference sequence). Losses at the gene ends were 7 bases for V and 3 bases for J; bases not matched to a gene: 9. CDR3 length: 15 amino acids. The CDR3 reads CASKRETGGYTEAFF. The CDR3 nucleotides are TGTGCCAGTAAACGTGAGACAGGGGGGTACACTGAAGCTTTCTTT.

The CDR3 loop reads CASSFLSTGELFF. The CDR3 DNA sequence: TGTGCCAGCAGCTTCCTTAGCACCGGGGAGCTGTTTTTT. This rearrangement joins TRBV5-5 to TRBJ2-2; no reliable D call. The germline V and J ends were trimmed by 2 bases and 4 bases, with 6 bases remaining between them. This CDR3 contains 13 residues. CDR1 and CDR2 from the germline V gene are SGHKS and YYEKEE (reference sequence).

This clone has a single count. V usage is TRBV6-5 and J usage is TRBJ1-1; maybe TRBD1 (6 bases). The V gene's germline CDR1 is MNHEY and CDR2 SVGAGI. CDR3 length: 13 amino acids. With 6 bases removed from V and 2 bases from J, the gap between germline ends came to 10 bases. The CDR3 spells CASSGQFNTEAFF. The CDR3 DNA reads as TGTGCCAGCAGCGGACAGTTTAACACTGAAGCTTTCTTT.

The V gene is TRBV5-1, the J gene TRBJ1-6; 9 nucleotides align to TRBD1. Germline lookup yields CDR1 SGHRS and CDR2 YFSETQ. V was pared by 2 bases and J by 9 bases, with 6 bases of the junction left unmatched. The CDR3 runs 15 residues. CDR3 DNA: TGCGCCAGCAGCTTAGAAGGGACAGGGTTTTCACCCCTCCACTTT. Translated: CASSLEGTGFSPLHF.

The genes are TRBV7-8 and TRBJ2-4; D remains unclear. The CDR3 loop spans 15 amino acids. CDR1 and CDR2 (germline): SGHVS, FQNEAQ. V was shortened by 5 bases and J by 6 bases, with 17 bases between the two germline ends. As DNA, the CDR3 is TGTGCCAGCAGCCCTGACAAGACACGTGGAAACATTCAGTACTTC. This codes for CASSPDKTRGNIQYF.

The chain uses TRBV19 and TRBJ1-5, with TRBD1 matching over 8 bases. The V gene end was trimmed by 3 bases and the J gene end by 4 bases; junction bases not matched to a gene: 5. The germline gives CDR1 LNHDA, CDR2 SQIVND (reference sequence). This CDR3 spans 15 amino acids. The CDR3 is CASSINDRGNQPQHF. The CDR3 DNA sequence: TGTGCCAGTAGTATTAACGACAGGGGTAATCAGCCCCAGCATTTT.

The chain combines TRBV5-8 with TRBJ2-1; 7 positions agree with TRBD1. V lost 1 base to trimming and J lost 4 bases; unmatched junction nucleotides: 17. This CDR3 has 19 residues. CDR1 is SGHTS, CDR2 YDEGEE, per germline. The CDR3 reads CASSLNLRSTGDAYNEQFF. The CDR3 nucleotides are TGTGCCAGCAGCTTGAATCTAAGATCTACAGGGGATGCGTACAATGAGCAGTTCTTC.

The DNA for the CDR3 is TGTGCCAGCAGCCCTCGCTCCTACCATGGCTACACCTTC. Translating gives CASSPRSYHGYTF. V gene TRBV28 combines with J gene TRBJ1-2; D is uncertain. The CDR3 has 13 residues. Per germline, CDR1 MDHEN and CDR2 SYDVKM. V lost 6 bases and J lost 6, with 14 bases in between.

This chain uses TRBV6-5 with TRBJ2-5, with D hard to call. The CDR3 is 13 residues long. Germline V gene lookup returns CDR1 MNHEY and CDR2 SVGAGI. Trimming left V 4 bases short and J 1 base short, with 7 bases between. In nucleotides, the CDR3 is TGTGCCAGCAGTTTTGGCAGCCAAGAGACCCAGTACTTC. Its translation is CASSFGSQETQYF.

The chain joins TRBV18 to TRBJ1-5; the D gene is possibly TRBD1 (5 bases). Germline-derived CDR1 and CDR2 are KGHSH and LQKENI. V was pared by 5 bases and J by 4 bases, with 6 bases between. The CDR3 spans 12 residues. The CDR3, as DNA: TGTGCCAGCTCAGGGGGGAATCAGCCCCAGCATTTT. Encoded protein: CASSGGNQPQHF.

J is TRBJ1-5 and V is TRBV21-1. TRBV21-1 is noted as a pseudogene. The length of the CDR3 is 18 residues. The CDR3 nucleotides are TGTGCCAGCAGCAAAGACGCCAGACTCAGAAATAGCAATCAGCCCCAGCATTTT. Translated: CASSKDARLRNSNQPQHF.

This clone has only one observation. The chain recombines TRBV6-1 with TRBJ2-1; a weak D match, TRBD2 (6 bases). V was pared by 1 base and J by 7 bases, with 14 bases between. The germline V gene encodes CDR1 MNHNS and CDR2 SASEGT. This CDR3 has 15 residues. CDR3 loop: CASSEGGVGSNEQFF. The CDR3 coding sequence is TGTGCCAGCAGTGAAGGGGGGGTCGGCTCTAATGAGCAGTTCTTC.

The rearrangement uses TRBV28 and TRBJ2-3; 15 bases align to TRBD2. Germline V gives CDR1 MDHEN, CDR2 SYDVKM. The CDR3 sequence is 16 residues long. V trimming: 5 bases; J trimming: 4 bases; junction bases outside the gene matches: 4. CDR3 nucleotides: TGTGCCAGCAGTCCCTGGACTAGCGGGGGGGCAGATACGCAGTATTTT. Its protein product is CASSPWTSGGADTQYF.

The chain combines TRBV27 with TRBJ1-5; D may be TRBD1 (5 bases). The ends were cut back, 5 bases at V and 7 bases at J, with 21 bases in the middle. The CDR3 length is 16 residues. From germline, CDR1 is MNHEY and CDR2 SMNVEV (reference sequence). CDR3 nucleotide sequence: TGTGCCAGCAGTCCCAAGTCCAGGGCCAAGGGACAGCCCCAGCATTTT. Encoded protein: CASSPKSRAKGQPQHF.

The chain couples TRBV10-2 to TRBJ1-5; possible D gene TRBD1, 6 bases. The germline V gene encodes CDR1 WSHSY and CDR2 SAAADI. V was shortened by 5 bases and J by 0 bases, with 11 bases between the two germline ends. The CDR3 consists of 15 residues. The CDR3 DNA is TGCGCCAGCAGTAACCAGGGGACTAGCAATCAGCCCCAGCATTTT. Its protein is CASSNQGTSNQPQHF.

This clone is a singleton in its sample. This CDR3 reads CSAPGLHNEQFF. CDR3 nucleotide sequence: TGCAGCGCACCGGGACTACACAATGAGCAGTTCTTC. The chain recombines TRBV29-1 with TRBJ2-1; the match to TRBD2 covers 7 bases. The germline gives CDR1 SQVTM, CDR2 ANQGSEA. V dropped 7 bases and J dropped 5; count of bases not matched to a gene: 5. There are 12 residues in the CDR3.

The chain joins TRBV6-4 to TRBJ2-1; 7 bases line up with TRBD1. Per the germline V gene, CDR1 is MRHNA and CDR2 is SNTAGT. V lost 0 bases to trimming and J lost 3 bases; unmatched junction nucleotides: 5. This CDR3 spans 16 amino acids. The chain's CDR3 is CASSDSGQGDYNEQFF. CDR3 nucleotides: TGTGCCAGCAGTGACTCGGGCCAGGGGGACTACAATGAGCAGTTCTTC.

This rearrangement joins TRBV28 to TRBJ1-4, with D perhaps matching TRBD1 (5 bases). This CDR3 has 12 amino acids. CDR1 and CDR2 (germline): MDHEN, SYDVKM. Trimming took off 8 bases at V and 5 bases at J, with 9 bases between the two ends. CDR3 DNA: TGTGCCAGCGGGGGGGGGAATGAAAAACTGTTTTTT. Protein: CASGGGNEKLFF. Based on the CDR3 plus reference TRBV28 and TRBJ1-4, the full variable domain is DVKVTQSSRYLVKRTGEKVFLECVQDMDHENMFWYRQDPGLGLRLIYFSYDVKMKEKGDIPEGYSVSREKKERFSLILESASTNQTSMYLCASGGGNEKLFFGSGTQLSVL.

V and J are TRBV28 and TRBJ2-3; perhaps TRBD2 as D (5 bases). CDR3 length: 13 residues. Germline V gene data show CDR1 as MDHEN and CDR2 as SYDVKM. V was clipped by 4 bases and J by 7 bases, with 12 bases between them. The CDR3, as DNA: TGTGCCAGCAGTTACCTCGGAGGAAATACGCAGTATTTT. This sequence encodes CASSYLGGNTQYF.